The T cell receptor (beta chain) described here comes from a study of human T cells and chemical hapten exposure. Study-wide findings and caveats: The presence of alopecia in the donors means their immune response may differ from healthy people's. The study found that DPC sensitization did not change TCRs above 1 in 1000 frequency.

The CDR3 length is 17 residues. With 2 bases clipped from V and 5 bases from J, the junction kept 10 bases outside the gene matches. The germline V gene has CDR1 SGHTA and CDR2 FQGNSA. Regarding time point: patch test 1, 2 weeks after DPC sensitization. The treatment was: therapeutic diphenylcyclopropenone sensitization with weekly scalp DPC. Researchers sampled blood before each patch test went on. The study used a library that attached unique molecular identifiers to individual cDNA molecules. TCRdb called the RACE reads again in MiXCR, with one record for every CDR3 protein. The data hold about 360,000 distinct CDR3 sequences, with approximately 4.4% observed a single time. This clonotype was counted between two and nine times. The antigen is unknown.

Sequenced here: whole blood, sampled in connection with sensitization to the hapten diphenylcyclopropenone (DPC). The receptor's source is a woman aged 50 to 60 with alopecia areata. Some clones in this sample may be carry-over from other donors' samples. V gene TRBV7-2 combines with J gene TRBJ2-3, with 10 bases identical to TRBD2. The CDR3 DNA is TGTGCCAGCAGCTTAATAACCAGCGGGAGGGCTGGAGATACGCAGTATTTT. This encodes CASSLITSGRAGDTQYF.